The following is a T cell receptor (beta chain) sequence with its context. The clone's antigen remains unknown. Per-nucleotide qualities are absent, and no much larger clonotype sits a single base away. The data were obtained in a study of T cell responses to AZD1222 COVID-19 vaccine (dated by TCRdb to the early 2020s). About the full investigation: Because spike-specific TCR depth and breadth did not differ between the two schedules, AZD1222 recipients who got a second dose at roughly 4 weeks were pooled with those who got a second dose at roughly 12 weeks. Enrollment into the trials was organized by age into subgroups of 18-55, 56-69 and 70-plus years, and those subgroups contained around 150, 28 and 57 TCR-sequenced participants, respectively. TCR sequencing was performed for about 250 trial participants, of whom some 200 were given two doses of AZD1222 and around 26 were given two doses of MenACWY control vaccine.

The CDR3 regions of human TCRbeta chains were analyzed by immunosequencing. The study's own analysis went as follows. TCRs in the repertoires were compared against a reference library of SARS-CoV-2-specific TCRs that had been generated with the MIRA antigen-specificity platform. Breadth meant the fraction of unique TCRs that were SARS-CoV-2-associated, whereas depth meant the fraction of total T cells that were SARS-CoV-2-associated. Using the MIRA data, every spike-specific TCR was mapped to the spike region that the TCR reacted to and assigned to either a CD4 or a CD8 class. Log10-transformed breadth and depth values were compared by one-way ANOVA with Sidak's multiple comparisons tests. The source is immuneACCESS, and TCRdb retained only in-frame sequences with V and J called. Part of the clones is not carried over; for the studies checked, unresolved V genes explain less than half of this, and the remainder is unexplained. V and J calls and clone size come straight from that table; D and trimming were deduced from the DNA. The sample table lists some 130,000 clones, approximately 90% of them with a count of one. The ten largest make up 2.5% to 3.5% of the sample.

V drops 4 bases and J drops 3 bases, leaving 22 bases in between. CDR1 and CDR2 (SEHNR, FQNEAQ) derive from the germline V gene (reference sequence). From the cysteine through the phenylalanine, the CDR3 covers 17 amino acids. The CDR3 DNA has 51 bases and is translated from base 1. The full study reports these points: Because no day 14 peak-response samples were available, the repertoires could be characterized only after the peak T cell response. After two AZD1222 doses, both the breadth and the depth of spike-specific TCRs were significantly higher than at day 0 and than in MenACWY recipients. Conclusions about previously exposed vaccinees were limited because only six AZD1222 recipients were SARS-CoV-2 seropositive at baseline. The 56-69-year group was small, and its depth increase did not reach significance, likely because of low power. CD4 TCRs associated with the vaccine covered the entire spike protein, and the dominant responses were in regions 160-218 and 743-854. Participants were mostly white British, with more females than males. The authors suggested clonal diversity may have been underestimated. Reportedly, almost half of the unique spike-specific TCRs recognized epitopes lying outside the regions that are mutated in the B.1.351 and B.1.1.7 variants.

The time point label for this specimen denotes: baseline before first vaccination. Vaccinee samples came from UK trials COV001 and COV002, including a single-blind randomized controlled phase 2/3 trial of AZD1222 (ChAdOx1 nCoV-19) in healthy adults. For TCRbeta chain sequencing, PBMC samples from trial participants were taken at day 0 and at day 28 after the second dose. Sequences were derived from peripheral blood, sampled on day 0 of AZD1222 vaccination. This clonotype was obtained from an adult in good health. The chain links TRBV7-9 with TRBJ2-7; the D gene is possibly TRBD1 or TRBD2, each agreeing over 5 bases. In nucleotide form, the sequence is TGTGCCAGCAGCTACCTCACCGACAGCCGAGGGTACTACGAGCAGTACTTC. It translates as CASSYLTDSRGYYEQYF.